Below, one T cell receptor beta chain is given with its context. The CDR3 is made up of 15 amino acids. CDR1 and CDR2 from the germline V gene are DFQATT and SNEGSKA (reference sequence). V was cut by 0 bases and J by 10 bases, with 16 bases left in between. The source of the sample is a study of blood T cells in healthy people across ages. Together with a sample-barcoded 5' primer, a J-beta primer mix was included in a second PCR lasting about 6 to 11 cycles. TCRdb reprocessed the 5' RACE reads via MiXCR and lists one record per CDR3 protein. The sample consists of hundreds of thousands of distinct CDR3 sequences, 36% of them appearing once. Staff drew approximately 9.7 milliliters of peripheral blood from each donor. Researchers report isolating at least 6.5 million PBMCs per sample.

The chain links TRBV20-1 to TRBJ1-6; D gene unclear. The receptor was isolated from a man between 18 and 35 years old in good health. Sequenced: blood. CDR3 region: CSARDRGSRYSPLHF. The CDR3, as DNA: TGCAGTGCTAGAGATCGCGGGTCGCGGTACTCACCCCTCCACTTT.